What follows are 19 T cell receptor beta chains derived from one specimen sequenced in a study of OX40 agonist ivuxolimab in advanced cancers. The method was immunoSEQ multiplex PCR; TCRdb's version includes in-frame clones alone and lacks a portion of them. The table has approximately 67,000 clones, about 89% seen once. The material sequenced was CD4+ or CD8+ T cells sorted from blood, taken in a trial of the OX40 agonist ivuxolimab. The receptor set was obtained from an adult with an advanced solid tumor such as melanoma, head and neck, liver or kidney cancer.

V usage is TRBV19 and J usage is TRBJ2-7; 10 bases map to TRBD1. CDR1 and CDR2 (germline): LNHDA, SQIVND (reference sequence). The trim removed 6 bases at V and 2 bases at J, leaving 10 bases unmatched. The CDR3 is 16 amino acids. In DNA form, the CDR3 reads TGTGCCAGTAGAGGGACAGGGGCCCTAGGGGCCTACGAGCAGTACTTC. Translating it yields CASRGTGALGAYEQYF.

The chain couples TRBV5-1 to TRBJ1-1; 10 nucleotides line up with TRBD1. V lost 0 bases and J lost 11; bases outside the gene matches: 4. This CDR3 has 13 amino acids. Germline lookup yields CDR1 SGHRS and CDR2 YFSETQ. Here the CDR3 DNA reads TGCGCCAGCAGCTTGGAGGGACAGGGGAGCGCTTTCTTT. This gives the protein CASSLEGQGSAFF.

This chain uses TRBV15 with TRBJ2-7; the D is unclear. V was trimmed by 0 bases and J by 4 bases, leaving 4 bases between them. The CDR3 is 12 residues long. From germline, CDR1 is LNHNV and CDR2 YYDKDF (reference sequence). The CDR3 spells CATSRDRYEQYF. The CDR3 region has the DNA TGTGCCACCAGCAGAGATCGGTACGAGCAGTACTTC.

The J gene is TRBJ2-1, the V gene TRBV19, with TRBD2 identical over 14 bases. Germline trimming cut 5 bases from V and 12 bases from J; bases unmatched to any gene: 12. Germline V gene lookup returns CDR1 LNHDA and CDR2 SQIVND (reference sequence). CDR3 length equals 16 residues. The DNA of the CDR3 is TGTGCCAGTAGTGTGCCCGGACTAGCGGGAGGTAATCGGCAGTTCTTC. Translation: CASSVPGLAGGNRQFF.

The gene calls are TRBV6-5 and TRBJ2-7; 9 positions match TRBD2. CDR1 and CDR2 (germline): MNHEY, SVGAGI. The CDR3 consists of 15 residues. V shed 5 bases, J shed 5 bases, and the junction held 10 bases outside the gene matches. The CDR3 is CASSRPGLAGDEQYF. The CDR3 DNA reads TGTGCCAGCAGTAGACCGGGACTAGCTGGGGACGAGCAGTACTTC.

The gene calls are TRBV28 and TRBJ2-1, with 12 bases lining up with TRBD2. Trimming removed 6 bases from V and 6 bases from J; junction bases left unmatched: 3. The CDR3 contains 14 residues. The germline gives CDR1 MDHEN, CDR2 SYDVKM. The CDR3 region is CASRLAGGGNEQFF. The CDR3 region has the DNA TGTGCCAGCAGGCTAGCGGGAGGGGGCAATGAGCAGTTCTTC.

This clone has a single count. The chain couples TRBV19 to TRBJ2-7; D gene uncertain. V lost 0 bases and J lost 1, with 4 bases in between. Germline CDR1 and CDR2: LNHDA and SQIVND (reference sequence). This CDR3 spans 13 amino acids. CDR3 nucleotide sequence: TGTGCCAGTAGTATAGAACATTCCTACGAGCAGTACTTC. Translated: CASSIEHSYEQYF.

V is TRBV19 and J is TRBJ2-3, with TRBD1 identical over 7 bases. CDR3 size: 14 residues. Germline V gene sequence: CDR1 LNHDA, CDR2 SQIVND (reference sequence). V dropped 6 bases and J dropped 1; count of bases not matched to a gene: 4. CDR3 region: CASRNRGGTDTQYF. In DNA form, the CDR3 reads TGTGCCAGTAGGAACAGGGGAGGCACAGATACGCAGTATTTT.

CDR3 sequence reads: CASSLEGVEAFF. The CDR3 DNA is TGCGCCAGCAGCTTGGAGGGAGTTGAAGCTTTCTTT. This sequence joins TRBV5-1 and TRBJ1-1; D is ambiguous. CDR3 length: 12 amino acids. Trimming cost V 0 bases and J 7 bases, with 7 bases left between them. The germline V gene has CDR1 SGHRS and CDR2 YFSETQ.

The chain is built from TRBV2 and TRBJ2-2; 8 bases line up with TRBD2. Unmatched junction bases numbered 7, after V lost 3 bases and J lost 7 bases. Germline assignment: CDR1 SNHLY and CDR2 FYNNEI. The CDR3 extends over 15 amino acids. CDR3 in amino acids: CASSEQRGWNGELFF. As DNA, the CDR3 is TGTGCCAGCAGTGAGCAGCGGGGGTGGAACGGGGAGCTGTTTTTT.

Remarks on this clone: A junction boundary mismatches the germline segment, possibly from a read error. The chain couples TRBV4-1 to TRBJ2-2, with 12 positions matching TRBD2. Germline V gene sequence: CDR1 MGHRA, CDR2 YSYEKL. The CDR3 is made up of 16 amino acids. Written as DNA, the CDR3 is TGTGCCAGCAGCCCCCGACTAGCGGGAGACTCCGGGGAGCTGTTTTTT. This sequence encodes CASSPRLAGDSGELFF.

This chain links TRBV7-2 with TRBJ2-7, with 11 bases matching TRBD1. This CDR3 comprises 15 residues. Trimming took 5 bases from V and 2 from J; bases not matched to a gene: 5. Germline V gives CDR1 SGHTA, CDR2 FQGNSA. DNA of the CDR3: TGTGCCAGCAGCCCGGACAGGGGGCTGGCCTACGAGCAGTACTTC. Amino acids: CASSPDRGLAYEQYF.

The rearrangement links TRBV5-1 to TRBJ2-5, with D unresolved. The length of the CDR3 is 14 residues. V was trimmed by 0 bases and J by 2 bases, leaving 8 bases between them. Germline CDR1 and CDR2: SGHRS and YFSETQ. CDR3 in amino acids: CASSLELAQETQYF. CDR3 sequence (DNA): TGCGCCAGCAGCTTGGAATTGGCTCAAGAGACCCAGTACTTC.

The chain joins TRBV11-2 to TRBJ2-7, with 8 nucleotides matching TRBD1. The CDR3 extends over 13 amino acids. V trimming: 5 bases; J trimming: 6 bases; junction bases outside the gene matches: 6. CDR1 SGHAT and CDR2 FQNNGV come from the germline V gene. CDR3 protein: CASSADRAGEQYF. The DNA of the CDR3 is TGTGCCAGCAGCGCGGACAGGGCGGGCGAGCAGTACTTC. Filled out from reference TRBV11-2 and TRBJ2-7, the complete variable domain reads EAGVAQSPRYKIIEKRQSVAFWCNPISGHATLYWYQQILGQGPKLLIQFQNNGVVDDSQLPKDRFSAERLKGVDSTLKIQPAKLEDSAVYLCASSADRAGEQYFGPGTRLTVT.

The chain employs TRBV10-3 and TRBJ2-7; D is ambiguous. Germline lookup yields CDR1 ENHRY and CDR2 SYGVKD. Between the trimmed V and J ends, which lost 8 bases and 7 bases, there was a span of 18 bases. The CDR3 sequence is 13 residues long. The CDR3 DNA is TGTGCCATCGAGGCGAATCGAGAGAGAGAGCAGTACTTC. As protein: CAIEANREREQYF.

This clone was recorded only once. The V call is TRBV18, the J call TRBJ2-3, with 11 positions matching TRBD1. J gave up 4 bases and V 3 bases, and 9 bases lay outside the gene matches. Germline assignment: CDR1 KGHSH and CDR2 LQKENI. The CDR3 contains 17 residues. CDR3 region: CASSPKDRGLGADTQYF. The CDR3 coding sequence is TGTGCCAGCTCACCGAAGGACAGGGGGCTAGGGGCAGATACGCAGTATTTT.

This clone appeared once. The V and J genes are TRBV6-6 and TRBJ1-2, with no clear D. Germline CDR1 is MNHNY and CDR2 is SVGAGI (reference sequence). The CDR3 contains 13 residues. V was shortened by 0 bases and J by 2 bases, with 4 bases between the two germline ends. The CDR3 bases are TGTGCCAGCAGTTACTCACAGAACTATGGCTACACCTTC. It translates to CASSYSQNYGYTF.

CDR3 protein: CSAVQNQETQYF. DNA of the CDR3: TGCAGCGCTGTACAGAACCAAGAGACCCAGTACTTC. This chain joins TRBV29-1 and TRBJ2-5; D is unclear. Germline CDR1 reads SQVTM; CDR2 reads ANQGSEA. V shed 7 bases and J shed 0 bases, with 9 bases lying between them. CDR3 length: 12 amino acids.

CDR3 in DNA: TGTGCCAGCACCCCACAGGGAGGGGTGGGTCAGCCCCAGCATTTT. It yields the protein CASTPQGGVGQPQHF. The chain uses TRBV6-6 and TRBJ1-5; D may be TRBD1 (6 bases). The CDR3 is made up of 15 amino acids. V lost 7 bases and J lost 6, with 19 bases in between. The germline V gene encodes CDR1 MNHNY and CDR2 SVGAGI (reference sequence).